This passage covers 31 T cell receptor beta chains from one sample sequenced in a study of type 1 regulatory T cells. TCRdb re-analysed the reads in MiXCR, keeping a single row per CDR3 protein. The sample records about 65,000 distinct CDR3 sequences, approximately 50% being singletons. What these receptors recognize is not known. Sequenced input: cultured non-Tr1 T cells, either the whole culture or a sorted T cell fraction (not recorded which). The receptors shown here come from a human donor in good health.

The V and J genes are TRBV7-9 and TRBJ2-1; 7 bases line up with TRBD2. After removal of 5 bases from V and 3 bases from J, the junction contained 7 bases not matched to a gene. In germline, CDR1 is SEHNR, CDR2 FQNEAQ (reference sequence). The CDR3 sequence is 15 residues long. The CDR3 DNA follows: TGTGCCAGCAGCCTAGGACTAGGAGGCTACAATGAGCAGTTCTTC. Its protein is CASSLGLGGYNEQFF. The full variable domain, rest sourced from reference TRBV7-9 and TRBJ2-1, is DTGVSQNPRHKITKRGQNVTFRCDPISEHNRLYWYRQTLGQGPEFLTYFQNEAQLEKSRLLSDRFSAERPKGSFSTLEIQRTEQGDSAMYLCASSLGLGGYNEQFFGPGTRLTVL.

This chain joins TRBV6-1 and TRBJ1-2, with D perhaps matching TRBD1 (5 bases). The CDR3 length is 14 residues. Germline CDR1 MNHNS, CDR2 SASEGT. V lost 6 bases and J lost 5, with 16 bases in between. The DNA for the CDR3 is TGTGCCAGCAGCACCCCCGGGACTGTGTATGGCTACACCTTC. Amino acid sequence: CASSTPGTVYGYTF.

In its sample, this clonotype was seen a few times. The chain couples TRBV28 to TRBJ1-5; TRBD1 might be the D (5 bases). The CDR3 runs to 17 residues. Germline V CDR1 and CDR2: MDHEN, SYDVKM. V dropped 3 bases and J dropped 1 base, with 16 bases sitting between them. CDR3 nucleotides: TGTGCCAGCAGTTTCCCCCCCAGGGTGCGCAGCAATCAGCCCCAGCATTTT. Its protein is CASSFPPRVRSNQPQHF.

This clonotype was detected a few times. The V and J genes are TRBV6-1 and TRBJ2-3, with D possibly being TRBD1 or TRBD2 (5 bases each). Germline CDR1 is MNHNS and CDR2 is SASEGT. Trimming shortened V by 8 bases and J by 2 bases, and 14 bases separated the two germline ends. CDR3 length: 14 amino acids. The CDR3 DNA reads as TGTGCCAGCGCAGAAGCAGGGACCACAGATACGCAGTATTTT. Amino acids: CASAEAGTTDTQYF.

V gene TRBV19 combines with J gene TRBJ1-1; D is unclear. Trimming shortened V by 1 base and J by 1 base, and 10 bases separated the two germline ends. The CDR3 covers 15 residues. The germline CDR1 and CDR2 sequences are LNHDA and SQIVND (reference sequence). The CDR3 spells CASSIGDTSNTEAFF. CDR3 bases: TGTGCCAGTAGTATAGGTGACACCTCGAACACTGAAGCTTTCTTT.

The V call is TRBV29-1, the J call TRBJ1-1; 7 bases match TRBD1. Per germline, CDR1 SQVTM and CDR2 ANQGSEA. V shed 4 bases and J 2 bases; nucleotides not matched to a gene: 4. The CDR3 runs 13 residues. The CDR3, as DNA: TGCAGCGTTGGGGACAGTTCAAACACTGAAGCTTTCTTT. Translating it yields CSVGDSSNTEAFF.

V usage is TRBV12-3 or TRBV12-4 and J usage is TRBJ1-2; 9 bases agree with TRBD1. V shed 4 bases, J shed 11 bases, and the junction held 5 bases outside the gene matches. The CDR3 has 12 amino acids. CDR3: CASSSTGGRYTF. The CDR3 DNA sequence: TGTGCCAGCAGTTCGACAGGGGGTCGGTACACCTTC.

The J gene is TRBJ1-5, the V gene TRBV12-3 or TRBV12-4; 11 nucleotides agree with TRBD1. Germline trimming cut 2 bases from V and 6 bases from J; bases unmatched to any gene: 3. CDR3 length equals 15 residues. The CDR3 nucleotides read TGTGCCAGCAGTTTATGGACAGGGGGCGGTCAGCCCCAGCATTTT. Protein sequence: CASSLWTGGGQPQHF.

This chain joins TRBV3-1 and TRBJ2-4; D perhaps matches TRBD1 (6 bases). Trimming took off 6 bases at V and 1 base at J, with 16 bases between the two ends. This CDR3 is 16 amino acids long. CDR1 is LGHDT, CDR2 YNNKEL, per germline (reference sequence). The CDR3 sequence: CASSHRAVDAKNIQYF. The CDR3 nucleotides are TGTGCCAGCAGTCACAGGGCGGTGGATGCCAAAAACATTCAGTACTTC.

This clonotype was counted a single time. This sequence joins TRBV5-6 and TRBJ1-2, with 7 bases lining up with TRBD1. With V trimmed by 2 bases and J by 5 bases, 6 bases remained unmatched. Germline CDR1 is SGHDT and CDR2 is YYEEEE. The CDR3 runs to 14 residues. The CDR3 here is CASSLPGQPYGYTF. In nucleotides, the CDR3 is TGTGCCAGCAGCTTACCGGGACAGCCATATGGCTACACCTTC.

Written as DNA, the CDR3 is TGTGCCAGCAGCTCCCGGGCCTATAATGAAAAACTGTTTTTT. Translated: CASSSRAYNEKLFF. The chain has TRBV11-2 and TRBJ1-4; D not certain. This CDR3 has 14 amino acids. V dropped 4 bases and J dropped 4 bases, with 10 bases sitting between them. CDR1 and CDR2 (germline): SGHAT, FQNNGV. Complete variable domain (other parts from reference TRBV11-2 and TRBJ1-4): EAGVAQSPRYKIIEKRQSVAFWCNPISGHATLYWYQQILGQGPKLLIQFQNNGVVDDSQLPKDRFSAERLKGVDSTLKIQPAKLEDSAVYLCASSSRAYNEKLFFGSGTQLSVL.

This clonotype was found a few times. This sequence joins TRBV25-1 and TRBJ2-7, with TRBD1 matching 8 bases. The CDR3 is made up of 12 amino acids. After removal of 6 bases from V and 4 bases from J, the junction contained 2 bases not matched to a gene. Germline values: CDR1 MGHDK, CDR2 SYGVNS. CDR3 protein: CASRGQAYEQYF. DNA for the CDR3: TGTGCCAGCAGGGGACAGGCATACGAGCAGTACTTC.

The table lists this clonotype with a few counts. V gene TRBV2 combines with J gene TRBJ1-1, with TRBD1 as a possible D gene (5 bases). V lost 4 bases and J 9 bases, leaving 12 bases between the germline ends. The germline V gene has CDR1 SNHLY and CDR2 FYNNEI. This CDR3 is built from 12 residues. This CDR3 is CASSGDGVKAFF. The DNA of the CDR3 is TGTGCCAGCAGTGGGGACGGGGTTAAAGCTTTCTTT.

The chain is built from TRBV12-3 or TRBV12-4 and TRBJ2-1; 13 positions agree with TRBD2. V shed 6 bases, J shed 7 bases, and the junction held 3 bases outside the gene matches. CDR3 size: 14 residues. CDR3 bases: TGTGCCAGCAGCTTGGGACTAGCGGGGAATGAGCAGTTCTTC. It encodes CASSLGLAGNEQFF.

The rearrangement joins TRBV7-2 to TRBJ1-2, with 7 bases fitting TRBD1. The CDR3 contains 15 residues. Unmatched junction bases numbered 8, after V lost 2 bases and J lost 5 bases. The germline V gene has CDR1 SGHTA and CDR2 FQGNSA. CDR3 sequence (DNA): TGTGCCAGCAGCTTAACGGCAGTGACAGGGTATGGCTACACCTTC. It specifies CASSLTAVTGYGYTF.

This clonotype was detected only a few times. The CDR3 region has the DNA TGTGCCAGCAGTTACTCGTCGACTATCCGAGGCTACACCTTC. It encodes CASSYSSTIRGYTF. The gene calls are TRBV6-5 and TRBJ1-2; D call uncertain. Germline-derived CDR1 and CDR2 are MNHEY and SVGAGI. CDR3 size: 14 residues. Trimming pared 0 bases from V and 8 bases from J, leaving 13 bases between.

This sequence joins TRBV4-1 and TRBJ2-3; possible D gene TRBD1, 6 bases. The germline V gene has CDR1 MGHRA and CDR2 YSYEKL. The CDR3 consists of 16 residues. V was trimmed by 1 base and J by 0 bases, leaving 11 bases between them. The CDR3 sequence is CASSQVPGVSTDTQYF. DNA of the CDR3: TGCGCCAGCAGCCAAGTCCCAGGGGTTAGCACAGATACGCAGTATTTT.

This chain joins TRBV5-1 and TRBJ2-5; no clear D gene. CDR3 length equals 15 residues. Germline loops: CDR1 SGHRS, CDR2 YFSETQ. V lost 4 bases and J 3 bases, leaving 16 bases between the germline ends. The CDR3 coding sequence is TGCGCCAGCAGCCCTACTTTAGGACCAGAAGAGACCCAGTACTTC. Its translation: CASSPTLGPEETQYF.

In its sample, this clonotype was seen a few times. This sequence joins TRBV5-1 and TRBJ2-7, with a tentative D call TRBD2 (5 bases). V dropped 4 bases and J dropped 5 bases, with 10 bases sitting between them. The CDR3 is 12 amino acids. In germline, CDR1 is SGHRS, CDR2 YFSETQ. The CDR3: CASSRDFDEQYF. For the CDR3, the DNA is TGCGCCAGCAGCCGGGATTTCGACGAGCAGTACTTC.

V is TRBV3-1 and J is TRBJ2-5, with D maybe TRBD1 (6 bases). The ends were cut back, 4 bases at V and 4 bases at J, with 13 bases in the middle. The CDR3 has 14 amino acids. The germline gives CDR1 LGHDT, CDR2 YNNKEL (reference sequence). CDR3 in amino acids: CASSLRGGSETQYF. CDR3 sequence (DNA): TGTGCCAGCAGCCTCAGAGGGGGTTCAGAGACCCAGTACTTC.

This clonotype was picked up a small number of times. The rearrangement joins TRBV7-9 to TRBJ2-2; D may correspond to TRBD1 or TRBD2 (5 bases each). Trimming cost V 8 bases and J 5 bases, with 18 bases left between them. The CDR3 extends over 15 amino acids. Germline V gives CDR1 SEHNR, CDR2 FQNEAQ (reference sequence). The CDR3 DNA follows: TGTGCCAGCGCTTTCGGCCAGGGACGGACCGGGGAGCTGTTTTTT. Translating it yields CASAFGQGRTGELFF.

The genes are TRBV13 and TRBJ1-2; D remains unclear. V gave up 0 bases and J gave up 1 base, with 6 bases separating them. CDR3 length: 14 amino acids. Germline V gene data show CDR1 as PRHDT and CDR2 as FYEKMQ (reference sequence). CDR3 protein: CASSLGDHNYGYTF. The CDR3 DNA is TGTGCCAGCAGCTTAGGCGACCATAACTATGGCTACACCTTC.

A single count supports this clonotype. The rearrangement joins TRBV6-5 to TRBJ1-2; D possibly corresponds to TRBD1 (5 bases). Germline V CDR1 and CDR2: MNHEY, SVGAGI. The CDR3 totals 15 residues. V lost 3 bases and J 0 bases, leaving 11 bases between the germline ends. The CDR3 protein is CASSYTGVANYGYTF. The CDR3 bases are TGTGCCAGCAGTTATACGGGGGTAGCTAACTATGGCTACACCTTC.

The gene calls are TRBV14 and TRBJ2-5; 8 bases fit TRBD2. The trim removed 4 bases at V and 5 bases at J, leaving 0 bases unmatched. Germline assignment: CDR1 SGHDN and CDR2 FVKESK. The CDR3 contains 12 residues. CDR3 in DNA: TGTGCCAGCAGCCGCGGGGGGGAGACCCAGTACTTC. Its protein product is CASSRGGETQYF.

This chain links TRBV6-1 with TRBJ2-7; TRBD1 aligns across 11 bases. Germline CDR1 reads MNHNS; CDR2 reads SASEGT. CDR3 length: 13 amino acids. After removal of 8 bases from V and 7 bases from J, the junction contained 7 bases not matched to a gene. The DNA for the CDR3 is TGTGCCAGCGTCCGGGACAGGGGGTGGGAGCAGTACTTC. Translating gives CASVRDRGWEQYF.

This chain joins TRBV7-2 and TRBJ2-1; 12 bases match TRBD2. The J segment lost 7 bases and the V segment lost 3 bases, leaving 7 bases of the junction unmatched. This CDR3 comprises 16 residues. From germline, CDR1 is SGHTA and CDR2 FQGNSA. The CDR3 nucleotides are TGTGCCAGCAGCTTCGGCCTAGCGGGGGGGCAGAATGAGCAGTTCTTC. Translated: CASSFGLAGGQNEQFF.

The chain is built from TRBV19 and TRBJ1-6, with 7 bases fitting TRBD1. This CDR3 has 13 residues. V shed 6 bases, J shed 5 bases, and the junction held 1 base outside the gene matches. Looked up from germline, CDR1 is LNHDA and CDR2 is SQIVND (reference sequence). CDR3 protein: CASRTGDNSPLHF. In nucleotides, the CDR3 is TGTGCCAGTAGAACAGGGGATAATTCACCCCTCCACTTT.

This clonotype appeared a few times. This sequence joins TRBV7-9 and TRBJ1-4; 7 positions agree with TRBD1. The V segment lost 5 bases and the J segment 8 bases; nucleotides outside the gene matches: 8. From germline, CDR1 is SEHNR and CDR2 FQNEAQ (reference sequence). The CDR3 spans 14 residues. The CDR3 reads CASSLGQVQEKLFF. In DNA form, the CDR3 reads TGTGCCAGCAGCCTAGGACAGGTCCAAGAAAAACTGTTTTTT.

Here the CDR3 reads CSARTGGAREQYF. The CDR3 nucleotides read TGCAGTGCTAGAACCGGGGGGGCCCGGGAGCAGTACTTC. The chain joins TRBV20-1 to TRBJ2-7; 8 bases line up with TRBD2. The V segment lost 2 bases and the J segment 7 bases; nucleotides outside the gene matches: 7. Germline lookup yields CDR1 DFQATT and CDR2 SNEGSKA (reference sequence). The CDR3 extends over 13 amino acids.

This chain links TRBV18 with TRBJ1-1; D call uncertain. V was trimmed by 1 base and J by 1 base, leaving 7 bases between them. The germline CDR1 and CDR2 sequences are KGHSH and LQKENI. The CDR3 consists of 14 residues. CDR3 coding DNA: TGTGCCAGCTCACCACGTTCCGCGAACACTGAAGCTTTCTTT. Translation: CASSPRSANTEAFF.

This clonotype is labeled as medium-sized. The chain combines TRBV15 with TRBJ2-1; perhaps D is TRBD1 or TRBD2 (6 bases each). V lost 0 bases to trimming and J lost 7 bases, with 19 bases between them. Germline V gene data show CDR1 as LNHNV and CDR2 as YYDKDF (reference sequence). The CDR3 is made up of 17 amino acids. The CDR3 is CATSRDRRGAFWNEQFF. The CDR3 nucleotides read TGTGCCACCAGCAGAGATAGAAGGGGGGCCTTTTGGAATGAGCAGTTCTTC.